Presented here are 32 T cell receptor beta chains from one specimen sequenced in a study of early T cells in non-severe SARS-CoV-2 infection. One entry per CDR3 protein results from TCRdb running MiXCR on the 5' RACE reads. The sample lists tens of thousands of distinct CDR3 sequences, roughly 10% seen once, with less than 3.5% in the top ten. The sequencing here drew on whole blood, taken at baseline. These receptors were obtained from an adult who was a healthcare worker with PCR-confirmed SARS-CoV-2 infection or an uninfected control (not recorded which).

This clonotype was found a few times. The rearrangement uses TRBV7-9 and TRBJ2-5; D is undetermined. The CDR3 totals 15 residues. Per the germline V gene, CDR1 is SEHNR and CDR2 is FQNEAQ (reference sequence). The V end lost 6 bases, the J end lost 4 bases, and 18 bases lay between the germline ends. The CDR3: CASRSDPPLGETQYF. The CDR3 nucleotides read TGTGCCAGCAGATCAGACCCCCCCCTGGGAGAGACCCAGTACTTC.

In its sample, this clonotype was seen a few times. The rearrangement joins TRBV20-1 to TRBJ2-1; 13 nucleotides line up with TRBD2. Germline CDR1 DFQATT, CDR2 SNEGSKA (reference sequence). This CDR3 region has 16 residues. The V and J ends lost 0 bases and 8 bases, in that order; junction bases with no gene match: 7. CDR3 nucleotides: TGCAGTGCTAGAGATCGGGGACTAGCGGGGACCTATGAGCAGTTCTTC. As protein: CSARDRGLAGTYEQFF.

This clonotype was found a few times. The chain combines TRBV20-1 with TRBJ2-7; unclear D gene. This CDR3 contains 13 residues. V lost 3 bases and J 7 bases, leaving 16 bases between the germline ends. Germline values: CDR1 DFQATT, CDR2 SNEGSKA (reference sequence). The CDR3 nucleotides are TGCAGTGCTAGCCTGGACGGTCTCCTGGAGCAGTACTTC. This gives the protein CSASLDGLLEQYF.

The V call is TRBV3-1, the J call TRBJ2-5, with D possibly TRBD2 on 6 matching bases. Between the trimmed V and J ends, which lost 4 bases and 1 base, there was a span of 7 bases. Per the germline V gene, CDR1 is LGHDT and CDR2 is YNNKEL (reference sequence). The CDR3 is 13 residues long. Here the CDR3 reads CASSRLGQETQYF. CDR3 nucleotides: TGTGCCAGCAGCCGACTAGGCCAAGAGACCCAGTACTTC.

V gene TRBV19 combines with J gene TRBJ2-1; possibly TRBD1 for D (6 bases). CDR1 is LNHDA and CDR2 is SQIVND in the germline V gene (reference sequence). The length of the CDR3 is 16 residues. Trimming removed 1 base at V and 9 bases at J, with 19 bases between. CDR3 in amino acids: CASSIGTGITHGEQFF. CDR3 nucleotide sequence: TGTGCCAGTAGTATAGGAACAGGGATAACCCACGGTGAGCAGTTCTTC.

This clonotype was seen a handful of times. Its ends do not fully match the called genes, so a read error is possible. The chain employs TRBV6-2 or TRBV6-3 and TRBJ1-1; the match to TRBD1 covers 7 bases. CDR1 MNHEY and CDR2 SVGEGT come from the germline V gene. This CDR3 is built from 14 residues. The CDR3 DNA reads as TGTGCTAGCAGCCGTAGACAGGGGAACACTGAAGCTTTCTTT. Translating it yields CASSRRQGNTEAFF.

CDR3 in amino acids: CASRLELTPQETQYF. The CDR3 coding sequence is TGTGCAAGTCGCTTAGAGCTCACCCCGCAAGAGACCCAGTACTTC. This chain joins TRBV12-2 and TRBJ2-5. TRBV12-2 is a known pseudogene. CDR3 length equals 15 residues.

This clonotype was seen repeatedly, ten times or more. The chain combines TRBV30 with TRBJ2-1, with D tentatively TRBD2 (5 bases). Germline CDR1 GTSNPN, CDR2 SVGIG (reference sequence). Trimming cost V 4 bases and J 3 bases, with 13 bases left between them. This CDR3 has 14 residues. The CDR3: CAWTPSEVYNEQFF. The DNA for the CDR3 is TGTGCCTGGACCCCTTCGGAGGTCTACAATGAGCAGTTCTTC.

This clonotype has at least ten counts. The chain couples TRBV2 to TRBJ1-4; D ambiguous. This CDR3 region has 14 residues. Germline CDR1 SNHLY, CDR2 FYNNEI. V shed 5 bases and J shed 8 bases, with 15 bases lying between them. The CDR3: CASSSTARGEKLFF. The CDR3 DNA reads TGTGCCAGCAGTTCCACAGCGAGAGGAGAAAAACTGTTTTTT. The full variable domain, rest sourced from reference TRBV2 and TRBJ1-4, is EPEVTQTPSHQVTQMGQEVILRCVPISNHLYFYWYRQILGQKVEFLVSFYNNEISEKSEIFDDQFSVERPDGSNFTLKIRSTKLEDSAMYFCASSSTARGEKLFFGSGTQLSVL.

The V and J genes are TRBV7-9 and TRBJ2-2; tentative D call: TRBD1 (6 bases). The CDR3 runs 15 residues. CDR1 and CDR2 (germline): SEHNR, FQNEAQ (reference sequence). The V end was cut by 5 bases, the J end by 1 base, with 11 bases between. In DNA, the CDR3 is TGTGCCAGCAGCCCACAGGGCTGGAACACCGGGGAGCTGTTTTTT. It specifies CASSPQGWNTGELFF.

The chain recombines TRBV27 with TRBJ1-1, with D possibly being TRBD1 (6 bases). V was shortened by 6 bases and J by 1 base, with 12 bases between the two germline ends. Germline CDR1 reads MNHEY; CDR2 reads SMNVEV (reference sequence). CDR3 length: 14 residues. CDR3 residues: CASRRGQTNTEAFF. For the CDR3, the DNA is TGTGCCAGCAGACGAGGACAGACGAACACTGAAGCTTTCTTT.

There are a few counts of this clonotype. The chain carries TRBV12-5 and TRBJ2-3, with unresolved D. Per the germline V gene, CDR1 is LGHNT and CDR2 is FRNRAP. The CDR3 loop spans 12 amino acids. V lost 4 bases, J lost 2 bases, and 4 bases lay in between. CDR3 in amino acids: CASGYDTDTQYF. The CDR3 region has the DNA TGTGCTAGTGGTTACGACACAGATACGCAGTATTTT. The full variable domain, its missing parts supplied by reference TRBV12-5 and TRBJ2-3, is DARVTQTPRHKVTEMGQEVTMRCQPILGHNTVFWYRQTMMQGLELLAYFRNRAPLDDSGMPKDRFSAEMPDATLATLKIQPSEPRDSAVYFCASGYDTDTQYFGPGTRLTVL.

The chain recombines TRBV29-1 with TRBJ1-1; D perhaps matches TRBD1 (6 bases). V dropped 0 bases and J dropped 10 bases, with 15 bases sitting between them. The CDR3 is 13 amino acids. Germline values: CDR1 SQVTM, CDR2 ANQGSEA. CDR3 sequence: CSVEEGGGLAAFF. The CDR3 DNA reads TGCAGCGTTGAAGAAGGGGGAGGGTTAGCAGCTTTCTTT.

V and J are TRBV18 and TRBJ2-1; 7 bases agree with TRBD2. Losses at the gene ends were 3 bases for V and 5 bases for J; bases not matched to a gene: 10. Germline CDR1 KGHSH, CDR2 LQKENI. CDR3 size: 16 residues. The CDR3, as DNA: TGTGCCAGCTCACCGCTTACTAGCCGGGGGGACAATGAGCAGTTCTTC. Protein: CASSPLTSRGDNEQFF.

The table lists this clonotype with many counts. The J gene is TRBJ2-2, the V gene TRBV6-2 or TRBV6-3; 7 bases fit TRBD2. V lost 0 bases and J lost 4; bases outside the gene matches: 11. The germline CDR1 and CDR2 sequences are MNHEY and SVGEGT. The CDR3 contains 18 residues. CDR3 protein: CASSYSGGGDHATGELFF. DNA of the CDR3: TGTGCCAGCAGTTACTCTGGCGGGGGAGACCACGCCACCGGGGAGCTGTTTTTT.

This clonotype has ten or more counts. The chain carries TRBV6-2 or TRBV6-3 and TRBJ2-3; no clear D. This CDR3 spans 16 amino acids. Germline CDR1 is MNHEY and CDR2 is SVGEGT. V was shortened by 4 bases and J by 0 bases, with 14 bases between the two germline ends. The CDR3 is CASSSPRWWSTDTQYF. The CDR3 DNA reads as TGTGCCAGCAGTTCTCCCCGGTGGTGGAGCACAGATACGCAGTATTTT.

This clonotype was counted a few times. CDR3 sequence: CASSPGTGELFF. The CDR3 DNA follows: TGTGCCAGCTCACCGGGCACCGGGGAGCTGTTTTTT. The chain links TRBV18 to TRBJ2-2; D gene unclear. This CDR3 has 12 amino acids. Trimming stripped 3 bases from V and 4 bases from J, with 3 bases between. The germline CDR1 and CDR2 sequences are KGHSH and LQKENI.

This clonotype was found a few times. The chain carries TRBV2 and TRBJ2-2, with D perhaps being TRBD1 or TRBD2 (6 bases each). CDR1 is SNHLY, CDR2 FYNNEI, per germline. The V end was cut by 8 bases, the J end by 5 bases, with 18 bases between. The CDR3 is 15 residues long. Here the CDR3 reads CASGKGGTRTGELFF. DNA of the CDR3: TGTGCCAGCGGAAAGGGGGGCACCAGAACCGGGGAGCTGTTTTTT.

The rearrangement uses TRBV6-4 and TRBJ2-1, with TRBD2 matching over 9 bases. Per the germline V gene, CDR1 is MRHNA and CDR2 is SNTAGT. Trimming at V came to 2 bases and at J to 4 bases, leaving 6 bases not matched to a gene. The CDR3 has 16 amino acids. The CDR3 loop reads CASSDVRTSEYNEQFF. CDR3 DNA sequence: TGTGCCAGCAGTGACGTAAGGACTAGCGAATACAATGAGCAGTTCTTC.

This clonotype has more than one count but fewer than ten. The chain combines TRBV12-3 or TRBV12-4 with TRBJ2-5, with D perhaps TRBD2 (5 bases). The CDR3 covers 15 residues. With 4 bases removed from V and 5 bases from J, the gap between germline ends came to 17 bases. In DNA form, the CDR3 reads TGTGCCAGCAGTTCCCTAGCTAGGATCGGCGAGACCCAGTACTTC. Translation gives CASSSLARIGETQYF.

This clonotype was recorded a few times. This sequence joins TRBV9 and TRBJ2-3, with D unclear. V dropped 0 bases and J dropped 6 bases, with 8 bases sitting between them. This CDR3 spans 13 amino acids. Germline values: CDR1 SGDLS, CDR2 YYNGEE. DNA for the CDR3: TGTGCCAGCAGCGTAGGACTCGAGGATACGCAGTATTTT. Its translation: CASSVGLEDTQYF.

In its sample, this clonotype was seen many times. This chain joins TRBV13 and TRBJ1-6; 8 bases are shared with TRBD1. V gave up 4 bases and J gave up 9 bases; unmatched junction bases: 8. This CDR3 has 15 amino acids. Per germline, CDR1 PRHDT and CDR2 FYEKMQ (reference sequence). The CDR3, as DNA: TGTGCCAGCAGCTCCCGACAGGGGCTAATTTCACCCCTCCACTTT. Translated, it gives CASSSRQGLISPLHF.

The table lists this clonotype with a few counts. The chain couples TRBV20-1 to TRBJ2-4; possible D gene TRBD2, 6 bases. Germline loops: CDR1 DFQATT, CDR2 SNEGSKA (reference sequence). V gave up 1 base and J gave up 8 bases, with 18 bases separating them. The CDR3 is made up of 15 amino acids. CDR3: CSARAWRDLSDIQYF. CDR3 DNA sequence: TGCAGTGCTAGAGCCTGGAGGGACTTGAGTGACATTCAGTACTTC.

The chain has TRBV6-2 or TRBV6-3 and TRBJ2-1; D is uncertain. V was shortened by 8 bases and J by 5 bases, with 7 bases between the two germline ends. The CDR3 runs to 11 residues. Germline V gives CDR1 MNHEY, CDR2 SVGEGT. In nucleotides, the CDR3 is TGTGCCAGCGGCCGGGACAATGAGCAGTTCTTC. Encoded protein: CASGRDNEQFF.

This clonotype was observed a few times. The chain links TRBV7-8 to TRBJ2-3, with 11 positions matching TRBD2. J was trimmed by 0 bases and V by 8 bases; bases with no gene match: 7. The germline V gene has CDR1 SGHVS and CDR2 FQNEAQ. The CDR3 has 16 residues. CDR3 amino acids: CASFSTSGASTDTQYF. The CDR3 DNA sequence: TGTGCCAGCTTTTCGACTAGCGGGGCCAGCACAGATACGCAGTATTTT.

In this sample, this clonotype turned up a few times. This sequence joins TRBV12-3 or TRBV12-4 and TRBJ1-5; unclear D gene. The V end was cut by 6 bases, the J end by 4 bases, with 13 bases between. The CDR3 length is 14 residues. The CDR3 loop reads CASRAPIVNQPQHF. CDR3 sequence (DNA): TGTGCCAGCAGGGCCCCGATTGTAAATCAGCCCCAGCATTTT.

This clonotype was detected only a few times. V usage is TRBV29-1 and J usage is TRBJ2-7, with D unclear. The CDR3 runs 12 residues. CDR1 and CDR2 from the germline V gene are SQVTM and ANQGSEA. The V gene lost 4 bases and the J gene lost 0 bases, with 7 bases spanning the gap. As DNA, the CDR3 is TGCAGCGTTGGTAGGAGCTCCTACGAGCAGTACTTC. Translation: CSVGRSSYEQYF.

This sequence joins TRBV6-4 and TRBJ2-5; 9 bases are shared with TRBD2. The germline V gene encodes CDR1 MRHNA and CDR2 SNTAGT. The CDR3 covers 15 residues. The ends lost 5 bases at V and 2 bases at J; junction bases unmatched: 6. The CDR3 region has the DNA TGTGCCAGCAGTCCACTAGCGGGCGTTCAAGAGACCCAGTACTTC. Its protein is CASSPLAGVQETQYF.

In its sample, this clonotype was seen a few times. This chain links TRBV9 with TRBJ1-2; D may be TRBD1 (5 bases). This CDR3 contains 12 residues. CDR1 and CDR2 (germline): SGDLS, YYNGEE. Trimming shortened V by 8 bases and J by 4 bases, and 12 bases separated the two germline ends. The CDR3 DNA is TGTGCCAGTGACAGTTTGGGCTATGGCTACACCTTC. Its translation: CASDSLGYGYTF.

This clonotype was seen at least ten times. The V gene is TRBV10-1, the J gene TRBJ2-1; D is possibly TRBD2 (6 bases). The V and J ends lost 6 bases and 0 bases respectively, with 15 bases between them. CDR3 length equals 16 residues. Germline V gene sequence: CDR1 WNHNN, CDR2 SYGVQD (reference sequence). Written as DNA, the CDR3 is TGCGCCAGCAGCGAAACTAGCCTTAGCTCCTACAATGAGCAGTTCTTC. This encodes CASSETSLSSYNEQFF.

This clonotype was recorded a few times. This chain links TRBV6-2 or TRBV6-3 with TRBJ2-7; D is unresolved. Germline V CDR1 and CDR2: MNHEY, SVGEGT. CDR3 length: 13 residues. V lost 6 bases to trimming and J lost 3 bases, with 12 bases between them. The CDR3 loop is CASRNTQIYEQYF. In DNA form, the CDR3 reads TGTGCCAGCAGGAACACTCAGATCTACGAGCAGTACTTC.

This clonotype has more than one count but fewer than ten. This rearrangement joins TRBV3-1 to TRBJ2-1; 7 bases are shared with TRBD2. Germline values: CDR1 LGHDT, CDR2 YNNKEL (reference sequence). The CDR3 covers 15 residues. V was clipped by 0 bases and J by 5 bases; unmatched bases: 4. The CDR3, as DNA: TGTGCCAGCAGCCAAGATTCGGGGGGAAACAATGAGCAGTTCTTC. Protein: CASSQDSGGNNEQFF.